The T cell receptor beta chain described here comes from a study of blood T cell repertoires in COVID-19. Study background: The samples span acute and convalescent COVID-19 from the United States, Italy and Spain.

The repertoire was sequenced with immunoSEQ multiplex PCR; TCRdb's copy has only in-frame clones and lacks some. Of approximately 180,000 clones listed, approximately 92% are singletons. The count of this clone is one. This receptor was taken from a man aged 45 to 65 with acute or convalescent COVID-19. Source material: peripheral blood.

CDR3 DNA sequence: TGTGCCAGCAGCTCCGGGACTAGCGGGGTTAGCACAGATACGCAGTATTTT. Translated, it gives CASSSGTSGVSTDTQYF. This sequence joins TRBV7-6 and TRBJ2-3; TRBD2 matches 13 bases. The CDR3 runs 17 residues. V shed 4 bases, J shed 0 bases, and the junction held 4 bases outside the gene matches. The V gene's germline CDR1 is SGHVS and CDR2 FNYEAQ.